The 4 T cell receptor beta chains listed next were all sequenced from one sample in a study of cytomegalovirus exposure and HLA in healthy donors. The PCR ran on 60 Vbeta and 13 Jbeta primers. Only in-frame clones appear in the TCRdb table, and some are missing; sequencing was by immunoSEQ multiplex PCR. The table lists about 67,000 clones, around 89% of them singletons. Specimen: PBMCs. The source is a woman between 25 and 40 years old in good health and CMV-seropositive.

V gene TRBV9 combines with J gene TRBJ2-7, with 8 bases identical to TRBD1. The CDR3 is made up of 15 amino acids. V trimming: 4 bases; J trimming: 3 bases; junction bases outside the gene matches: 9. Looked up from germline, CDR1 is SGDLS and CDR2 is YYNGEE. Written as DNA, the CDR3 is TGTGCCAGCAGCATCAGGACAGGGCCGTTCTACGAGCAGTACTTC. Translation gives CASSIRTGPFYEQYF.

The rearrangement links TRBV29-1 to TRBJ2-3; 9 nucleotides line up with TRBD1. The germline gives CDR1 SQVTM, CDR2 ANQGSEA. The CDR3 is made up of 14 amino acids. Trimming cost V 3 bases and J 2 bases; bases outside gene matches: 3. The CDR3 DNA is TGCAGCGTTGAGGGACAGGGATTCACAGATACGCAGTATTTT. Protein: CSVEGQGFTDTQYF.

The V and J genes are TRBV28 and TRBJ2-7; 10 bases map to TRBD1. The ends lost 4 bases at V and 2 bases at J; junction bases unmatched: 14. CDR1 MDHEN and CDR2 SYDVKM come from the germline V gene. The CDR3 is 18 residues long. CDR3 in amino acids: CASSSLGGTGVAPYEQYF. The CDR3 DNA reads TGTGCCAGCAGTTCCCTAGGGGGGACAGGGGTCGCCCCCTACGAGCAGTACTTC.

The V call is TRBV18, the J call TRBJ2-1; TRBD2 aligns across 10 bases. Per the germline V gene, CDR1 is KGHSH and CDR2 is LQKENI. The length of the CDR3 is 16 residues. J was trimmed by 6 bases and V by 6 bases; bases with no gene match: 11. The CDR3 loop reads CASSPSSSGRGNEQFF. DNA for the CDR3: TGTGCCAGCTCGCCCTCTTCTAGCGGGAGAGGCAATGAGCAGTTCTTC.